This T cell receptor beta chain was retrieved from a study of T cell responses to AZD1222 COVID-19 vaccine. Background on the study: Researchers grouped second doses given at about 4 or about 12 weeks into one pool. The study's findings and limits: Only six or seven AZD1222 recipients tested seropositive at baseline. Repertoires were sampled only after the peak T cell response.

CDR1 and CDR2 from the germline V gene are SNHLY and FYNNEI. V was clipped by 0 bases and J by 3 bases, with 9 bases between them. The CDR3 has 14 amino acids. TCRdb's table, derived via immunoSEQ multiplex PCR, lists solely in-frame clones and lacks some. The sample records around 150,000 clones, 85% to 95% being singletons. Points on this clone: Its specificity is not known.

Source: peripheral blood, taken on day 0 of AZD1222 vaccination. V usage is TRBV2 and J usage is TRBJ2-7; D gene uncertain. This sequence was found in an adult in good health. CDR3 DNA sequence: TGTGCCAGCAGTGAAGCGCTTCTCGACTACGAGCAGTACTTC. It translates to CASSEALLDYEQYF.